The rows below give T cell receptor beta chains drawn from one sample of a study of CD8 T cells in Susac syndrome. TCRdb passed the immunoSEQ multiplex PCR reads through MiXCR, listing each CDR3 protein once. The table lists roughly 110,000 distinct CDR3 sequences, about 90% of them singletons, with approximately 0.12% in the top ten. The source material was CD8+ T cells from PBMCs. The receptor source for this set is a human donor in good health. The CDR3 runs from the conserved cysteine through the conserved F or W. A D gene is named only where the DNA matches it firmly. Not every row has a clone size; where given, it reads once, few, many or a size class.

V gene: TRBV9
D gene: NA
J gene: TRBJ2-1
clone size: NA
CDR3 DNA: TGTGCCAGCAGCGCTTCGGGACTCGACTCCTACAATGAGCAGTTCTTC
CDR3 protein: CASSASGLDSYNEQFF

V gene: TRBV12-5
D gene: TRBD1
J gene: TRBJ2-1
clone size: NA
CDR3 DNA: TGTGCTAGTGGGCGCGACAGGGGCAATGAGCAGTTCTTC
CDR3 protein: CASGRDRGNEQFF

V gene: TRBV6-4
D gene: NA
J gene: TRBJ2-3
clone size: NA
CDR3 DNA: TGTGCCAGCGGTAACGGACACACAGATACGCAGTATTTT
CDR3 protein: CASGNGHTDTQYF

V gene: TRBV12-3/TRBV12-4
D gene: TRBD1
J gene: TRBJ2-7
clone size: once
CDR3 DNA: TGTGCCAGCAGACTCTGGGACAGCCACGAGCAGTACTTC
CDR3 protein: CASRLWDSHEQYF

V gene: TRBV11-1
D gene: NA
J gene: TRBJ2-1
clone size: NA
CDR3 DNA: TGTGCCAGCAGCTGGGGGGCCTACAATGAGCAGTTCTTC
CDR3 protein: CASSWGAYNEQFF

V gene: TRBV6-2/TRBV6-3
D gene: NA
J gene: TRBJ1-4
clone size: NA
CDR3 DNA: TGTGCCAGCAGGTTCCAAGGGACCTCCTTGGAACTGTTTTTT
CDR3 protein: CASRFQGTSLELFF

V gene: TRBV6-2/TRBV6-3
D gene: TRBD1
J gene: TRBJ1-2
clone size: NA
CDR3 DNA: TGTGCCAGCAGAGGATCAGGACAGGGGAAGTATGGCTACACCTTC
CDR3 protein: CASRGSGQGKYGYTF

V gene: TRBV27
D gene: TRBD1
J gene: TRBJ2-1
clone size: NA
CDR3 DNA: TGTGCCAGCAGTTTATGGGGACAGAGGAATGAGCAGTTCTTC
CDR3 protein: CASSLWGQRNEQFF

V gene: TRBV7-2
D gene: NA
J gene: TRBJ2-6
clone size: NA
CDR3 DNA: TGTGCCAGCAGCTTAGCAGGGCCCGGGGCCAACGTCCTGACTTTC
CDR3 protein: CASSLAGPGANVLTF

V gene: TRBV5-6
D gene: NA
J gene: TRBJ1-2
clone size: NA
CDR3 DNA: TGTGCCAGCAGCCCAACGGGGTCGGTGGTCTATGGCTACACCTTC
CDR3 protein: CASSPTGSVVYGYTF

V gene: TRBV7-9
D gene: NA
J gene: TRBJ2-2
clone size: NA
CDR3 DNA: TGTGCCAGCAGCCGTCCCGGGACGAACCCCGGGGAGCTGTTTTTT
CDR3 protein: CASSRPGTNPGELFF

V gene: TRBV29-1
D gene: NA
J gene: TRBJ1-6
clone size: NA
CDR3 DNA: TGCAGCGTAGGAGACAGTCATAATTCACCCCTCCACTTT
CDR3 protein: CSVGDSHNSPLHF

V gene: TRBV11-2
D gene: TRBD1
J gene: TRBJ1-1
clone size: NA
CDR3 DNA: TGTGCCAGCAGCCACAGGGGTGGGGGAACTGAAGCTTTCTTT
CDR3 protein: CASSHRGGGTEAFF

V gene: TRBV12-3/TRBV12-4
D gene: TRBD1
J gene: TRBJ2-5
clone size: NA
CDR3 DNA: TGTGCCAGCAGACCGGACAGGGGGTGGAAAGAGACCCAGTACTTC
CDR3 protein: CASRPDRGWKETQYF

V gene: TRBV2
D gene: NA
J gene: TRBJ1-5
clone size: NA
CDR3 DNA: TGTGCCAGCACGGGACCTAGCAATCAGCCCCAGCATTTT
CDR3 protein: CASTGPSNQPQHF

V gene: TRBV29-1
D gene: NA
J gene: TRBJ2-1
clone size: NA
CDR3 DNA: TGCAGCGTAGAATCCGGGACGACCCATGGGCAGTTCTTC
CDR3 protein: CSVESGTTHGQFF

V gene: TRBV18
D gene: NA
J gene: TRBJ2-2
clone size: NA
CDR3 DNA: TGTGCCAGCTCAGCGGTGAACGGGGAGCTGTTTTTT
CDR3 protein: CASSAVNGELFF

V gene: TRBV20-1
D gene: NA
J gene: TRBJ2-7
clone size: once
CDR3 DNA: TGCAGTGCTAGCAACCGGGACGGGGGCTACGAGCAGTACTTC
CDR3 protein: CSASNRDGGYEQYF

V gene: TRBV5-1
D gene: TRBD1
J gene: TRBJ2-7
clone size: NA
CDR3 DNA: TGCGCCAGCAGCTTGGGGGGACAGGGCTTCAACGAGCAGTACTTC
CDR3 protein: CASSLGGQGFNEQYF

V gene: TRBV3-1
D gene: TRBD1
J gene: TRBJ2-5
clone size: NA
CDR3 DNA: TGTGCCAGCAGCCAAGAAGGGGACAGGGCGGGAGAGACCCAGTACTTC
CDR3 protein: CASSQEGDRAGETQYF

V gene: TRBV5-6
D gene: NA
J gene: TRBJ2-1
clone size: NA
CDR3 DNA: TGTGCCAGCAGCCCGAGTACGGGGTTCCGCTTCTTC
CDR3 protein: CASSPSTGFRFF

V gene: TRBV21-1
D gene: NA
J gene: TRBJ2-7
clone size: NA
CDR3 DNA: TGTGCCAGCAGCAAAGATCCGTGGAACGGCCCGGACGAGCAGTACTTC
CDR3 protein: CASSKDPWNGPDEQYF